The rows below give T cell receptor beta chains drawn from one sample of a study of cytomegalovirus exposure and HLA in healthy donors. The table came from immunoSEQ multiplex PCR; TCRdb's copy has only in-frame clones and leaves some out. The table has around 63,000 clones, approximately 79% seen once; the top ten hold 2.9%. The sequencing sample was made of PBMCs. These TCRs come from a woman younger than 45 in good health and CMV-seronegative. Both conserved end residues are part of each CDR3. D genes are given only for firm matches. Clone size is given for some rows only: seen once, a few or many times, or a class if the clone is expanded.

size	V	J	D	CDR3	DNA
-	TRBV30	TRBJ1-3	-	CAWSWGEEFSGNTIYF	TGTGCCTGGAGTTGGGGGGAAGAGTTTTCTGGAAACACCATATATTTT
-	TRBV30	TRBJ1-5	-	CAWSFQGPVQPQHF	TGTGCCTGGAGTTTCCAGGGGCCCGTCCAGCCCCAGCATTTT
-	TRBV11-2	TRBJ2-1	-	CASSSGPGLPPYNEQFF	TGTGCCAGCAGCTCCGGTCCGGGTCTTCCCCCCTACAATGAGCAGTTCTTC
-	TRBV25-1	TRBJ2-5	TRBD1	CASSESGTGRQETQYF	TGTGCCAGCAGTGAATCTGGGACAGGGCGCCAAGAGACCCAGTACTTC
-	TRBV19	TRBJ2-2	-	CASSIGSGLGNTGELFF	TGTGCCAGTAGTATAGGGTCAGGTTTAGGGAACACCGGGGAGCTGTTTTTT
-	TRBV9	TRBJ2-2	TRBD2	CASRPSGGNTGELFF	TGTGCCAGCAGGCCTAGCGGGGGTAACACCGGGGAGCTGTTTTTT
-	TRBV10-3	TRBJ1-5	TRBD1	CATTGAGGYSNQPQHF	TGTGCCACCACAGGGGCAGGGGGATATAGCAATCAGCCCCAGCATTTT
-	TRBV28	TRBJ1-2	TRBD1	CASSFGTGLGYTF	TGTGCCAGCAGTTTCGGGACAGGGCTAGGCTACACCTTC
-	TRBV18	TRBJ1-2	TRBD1	CASSPGQGLANYGYTF	TGTGCCAGCTCACCGGGACAGGGGTTAGCTAACTATGGCTACACCTTC
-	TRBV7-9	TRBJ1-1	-	CASSLFQFSGLGTEAFF	TGTGCCAGCAGCTTGTTTCAATTTTCCGGACTTGGCACTGAAGCTTTCTTT
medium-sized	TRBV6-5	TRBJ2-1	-	CASSETGSYNEQFF	TGTGCCAGCAGCGAGACAGGCTCCTACAATGAGCAGTTCTTC
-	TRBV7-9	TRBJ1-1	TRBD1	CASSSLRGQGGTEAFF	TGTGCCAGCAGCTCGCTTAGAGGACAGGGGGGCACTGAAGCTTTCTTT
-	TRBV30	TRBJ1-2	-	CAWCPENYGYTF	TGTGCCTGGTGCCCGGAGAACTATGGCTACACCTTC
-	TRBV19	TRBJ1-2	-	CASSISGEDYGYTF	TGTGCCAGTAGTATCTCGGGGGAGGACTATGGCTACACCTTC
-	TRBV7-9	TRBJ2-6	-	CASSLANQGGGANVLTF	TGTGCCAGCAGCTTAGCGAATCAGGGTGGTGGGGCCAACGTCCTGACTTTC
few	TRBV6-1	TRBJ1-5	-	CASSEWTDSNQPQHF	TGTGCCAGCAGTGAATGGACAGATAGCAATCAGCCCCAGCATTTT
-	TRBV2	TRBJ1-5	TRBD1	CASSVSDRGNQPQHF	TGTGCCAGCAGTGTGTCGGACAGGGGGAATCAGCCCCAGCATTTT
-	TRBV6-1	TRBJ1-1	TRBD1	CASTNKGRGQDEAFF	TGTGCCAGCACCAATAAAGGCAGGGGGCAAGATGAAGCTTTCTTT
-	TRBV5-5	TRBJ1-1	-	CASTPRGSLNTEAFF	TGTGCCAGCACCCCTAGGGGGTCGTTGAACACTGAAGCTTTCTTT
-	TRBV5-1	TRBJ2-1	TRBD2	CASSLSYATSGIVNEQFF	TGCGCCAGCAGCTTGTCCTACGCGACTAGCGGGATTGTCAATGAGCAGTTCTTC
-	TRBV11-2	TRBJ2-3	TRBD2	CASRGLLSTDTQYF	TGTGCCAGCCGGGGACTACTTAGCACAGATACGCAGTATTTT
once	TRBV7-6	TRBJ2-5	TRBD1	CASSLRTGWPETQYF	TGTGCCAGCAGCTTAAGGACAGGGTGGCCGGAGACCCAGTACTTC